This T cell receptor (beta chain) derives from a study of identical twins. Overall study findings and caveats: Partial confounding of zero-insertion analyses by invariant MAIT and iNKT cells was possible.

Healthy Caucasians were all of the donors. TCRdb fed the 5' RACE reads into MiXCR, producing one record per CDR3 protein. Of a few hundred thousand distinct CDR3 sequences listed, more than 9% are singletons. This clonotype was observed many times. What it binds is unknown. The same specimen was also included in a second study, on yellow fever vaccine responses in identical twins.

The sequencing sample was made of PBMCs. The TCR was taken from a woman between 18 and 30 years old in good health.

This CDR3 reads CASSSLIGSVNEQFF. The CDR3 DNA reads TGTGCCAGCAGCTCCCTCATCGGGAGTGTTAATGAGCAGTTCTTC. This chain links TRBV7-8 with TRBJ2-1, with D possibly TRBD2 on 6 matching bases. V gave up 4 bases and J gave up 7 bases, with 17 bases separating them. Looked up from germline, CDR1 is SGHVS and CDR2 is FQNEAQ. CDR3 length equals 15 residues.